This passage covers 6 T cell receptor beta chains from one sample sequenced in a study of blood T cell repertoires in COVID-19 (dated by TCRdb to the early 2020s). The library was made by the immunoSEQ multiplex PCR assay. TCRdb took over this immuneACCESS table, retaining in-frame rearrangements with V and J assigned. Such tables are incomplete; in checked studies, under half of the missing clones stem from an unresolved V gene, and the remainder is unexplained. This sample comprises 390,000 or so clones, roughly 89% of them detected only once. Roughly a tenth of the sample rests with the top ten. Specimen: PBMCs or T cells enriched from blood (not recorded which). Receptors originate from a woman in her forties or fifties who had recovered from COVID-19.

The J gene is TRBJ2-7, the V gene TRBV12-5; D is possibly TRBD2 (6 bases). CDR3 length: 14 residues. Trimming removed 0 bases from V and 0 bases from J, with 6 bases in between. Germline V gene lookup returns CDR1 LGHNT and CDR2 FRNRAP. Written as DNA, the CDR3 is TGTGCTAGTGGTTTGGTCGGGAGCTCCTACGAGCAGTACTTC. Protein product: CASGLVGSSYEQYF.

The chain uses TRBV18 and TRBJ1-1; possibly TRBD1 for D (5 bases). V was clipped by 5 bases and J by 1 base, with 14 bases between them. The CDR3 length is 15 residues. CDR1 is KGHSH, CDR2 LQKENI, per germline. The CDR3 loop is CASSTNGGSNTEAFF. The CDR3 DNA is TGTGCCAGCTCAACTAACGGGGGATCGAACACTGAAGCTTTCTTT. The complete variable domain, with remaining parts taken from reference TRBV18 and TRBJ1-1, reads NAGVMQNPRHLVRRRGQEARLRCSPMKGHSHVYWYRQLPEEGLKFMVYLQKENIIDESGMPKERFSAEFPKEGPSILRIQQVVRGDSAAYFCASSTNGGSNTEAFFGQGTRLTVV.

V usage is TRBV3-1 (or the pseudogene TRBV3-2) and J usage is TRBJ1-2, with D unclear. Germline CDR1 LGHDT, CDR2 YNNKEL (reference sequence). Trimming left V 4 bases short and J 0 bases short, with 6 bases between. This CDR3 has 13 residues. CDR3 sequence (DNA): TGTGCCAGCAGCCCGACAACTAACTATGGCTACACCTTC. It encodes CASSPTTNYGYTF.

The V and J genes are TRBV19 and TRBJ1-1; weak D call: TRBD1 (6 bases). There are 15 residues in the CDR3. V was pared by 3 bases and J by 0 bases, with 11 bases between. The germline gives CDR1 LNHDA, CDR2 SQIVND (reference sequence). CDR3 loop: CASSIPGEMNTEAFF. Here the CDR3 DNA reads TGTGCCAGTAGTATTCCAGGGGAAATGAACACTGAAGCTTTCTTT.

The chain employs TRBV7-9 and TRBJ1-2; D is possibly TRBD1 (6 bases). The V gene lost 5 bases and the J gene lost 2 bases, with 15 bases spanning the gap. The CDR3 runs to 15 residues. Germline values: CDR1 SEHNR, CDR2 FQNEAQ (reference sequence). The CDR3 region has the DNA TGTGCCAGCAGCCCTAACACAGGGCCAAACTATGGCTACACCTTC. This codes for CASSPNTGPNYGYTF.

The chain uses TRBV11-2 and TRBJ1-5; 8 nucleotides match TRBD1. Per germline, CDR1 SGHAT and CDR2 FQNNGV. V lost 5 bases, J lost 4 bases, and 4 bases stayed unmatched. This CDR3 has 14 amino acids. The CDR3: CASSRDRNNQPQHF. CDR3 DNA: TGTGCCAGCAGCCGGGACAGGAATAATCAGCCCCAGCATTTT.